These 26 T cell receptor beta chains originate from one sample sequenced in a study of shared clonotypes between healthy human individuals (dated by TCRdb to 2019 to 2021). Library prep was done by the immunoSEQ multiplex PCR assay. TCRdb stores this immuneACCESS table with in-frame sequences only. Part of the clones is absent; in the studies checked, under half of the shortfall reflects unresolved V genes, and no reason is known for the rest. The sample profile shows 1.6 million or so clones; around 97% of them were found once. The ten largest make up 1% to 1.5% of the sample. The sample consisted of naive CD4+ T cells sorted from blood. The cell subset or site label on this specimen signifies: CD45RA+ positively selected. These receptors all come from a man aged 25-40 years in good health.

This sequence joins TRBV5-1 and TRBJ2-5; 8 bases fit TRBD1. The CDR3 totals 16 residues. Germline V gives CDR1 SGHRS, CDR2 YFSETQ. J was trimmed by 5 bases and V by 0 bases; bases with no gene match: 9. The CDR3 here is CASSLGDRGSGETQYF. The DNA of the CDR3 is TGCGCCAGCAGCTTGGGTGACAGGGGATCAGGGGAGACCCAGTACTTC. Together with reference TRBV5-1 and TRBJ2-5, the CDR3 gives the full variable domain: KAGVTQTPRYLIKTRGQQVTLSCSPISGHRSVSWYQQTPGQGLQFLFEYFSETQRNKGNFPGRFSGRQFSNSRSEMNVSTLELGDSALYLCASSLGDRGSGETQYFGPGTRLLVL.

V and J are TRBV5-1 and TRBJ2-7; 7 bases match TRBD2. The CDR3 has 15 amino acids. V lost 5 bases to trimming and J lost 2 bases; unmatched junction nucleotides: 10. Germline V lookup: CDR1 SGHRS, CDR2 YFSETQ. CDR3 in amino acids: CASSMGTSDTYEQYF. DNA of the CDR3: TGCGCCAGCAGTATGGGAACTAGCGATACCTACGAGCAGTACTTC.

This rearrangement joins TRBV28 to TRBJ2-7; 8 bases are a match to TRBD2. The germline gives CDR1 MDHEN, CDR2 SYDVKM. This CDR3 is built from 15 residues. The V segment lost 3 bases and the J segment 1 base; nucleotides outside the gene matches: 5. This chain's CDR3 is CASSLAGGKSYEQYF. CDR3 sequence (DNA): TGTGCCAGCAGTTTGGCGGGAGGAAAATCCTACGAGCAGTACTTC.

A few counts support this clone. The chain recombines TRBV2 with TRBJ1-1; no firm D call. The length of the CDR3 is 13 residues. The ends were cut back, 8 bases at V and 0 bases at J, with 10 bases in the middle. CDR1 is SNHLY, CDR2 FYNNEI, per germline. In DNA, the CDR3 is TGTGCCAGCGGTAGGAACATGAACACTGAAGCTTTCTTT. Amino acids: CASGRNMNTEAFF.

V usage is TRBV19 and J usage is TRBJ2-7, with 8 bases fitting TRBD1. J was trimmed by 4 bases and V by 6 bases; bases with no gene match: 11. The CDR3 length is 15 residues. Germline values: CDR1 LNHDA, CDR2 SQIVND (reference sequence). CDR3 sequence (DNA): TGTGCCAGTAGAAAAAGCGGACAGGGAGTTTACGAGCAGTACTTC. Amino acid sequence: CASRKSGQGVYEQYF.

The rearrangement uses TRBV9 and TRBJ2-5, with TRBD2 matching 7 bases. The V segment lost 4 bases and the J segment 5 bases; nucleotides outside the gene matches: 11. CDR3 length: 15 residues. Germline V CDR1 and CDR2: SGDLS, YYNGEE. CDR3 loop: CASSPRLAWAETQYF. CDR3 DNA: TGTGCCAGCAGCCCCCGACTAGCTTGGGCTGAGACCCAGTACTTC.

The chain has TRBV6-1 and TRBJ2-1; a possible D gene is TRBD1 (5 bases). Trimming cost V 8 bases and J 9 bases, with 20 bases left between them. CDR1 and CDR2 from the germline V gene are MNHNS and SASEGT. The CDR3 is 14 residues long. CDR3 DNA: TGTGCCAGCCAGGGTTTTCGGTCATTGGGTGAGCAGTTCTTC. Translating gives CASQGFRSLGEQFF.

This chain connects TRBV5-5 to TRBJ1-5; 10 bases agree with TRBD1. J was trimmed by 5 bases and V by 4 bases; bases with no gene match: 18. CDR3 size: 19 residues. Germline assignment: CDR1 SGHKS and CDR2 YYEKEE (reference sequence). The CDR3 DNA sequence: TGTGCCAGCAGCCGTAACCCCGGGACAGGGGTTACGGTGTATCAGCCCCAGCATTTT. Amino acids: CASSRNPGTGVTVYQPQHF.

The chain has TRBV6-5 and TRBJ2-7; D possibly corresponds to TRBD1 (6 bases). CDR1 and CDR2 (germline): MNHEY, SVGAGI. Trimming shortened V by 4 bases and J by 2 bases, and 12 bases separated the two germline ends. CDR3 length: 14 amino acids. The DNA of the CDR3 is TGTGCCAGCAGTTCACTCCGGGACACCTACGAGCAGTACTTC. This codes for CASSSLRDTYEQYF.

The J gene is TRBJ2-3, the V gene TRBV28, with D unclear. Germline V CDR1 and CDR2: MDHEN, SYDVKM. The germline V and J ends were trimmed by 8 bases and 0 bases, with 15 bases remaining between them. The CDR3 consists of 15 residues. CDR3 coding DNA: TGTGCCAGCTCAAAGCCGGCCCCGAGCACAGATACGCAGTATTTT. Its translation is CASSKPAPSTDTQYF.

The chain uses TRBV2 and TRBJ1-1; D is ambiguous. V lost 2 bases, J lost 2 bases, and 12 bases lay in between. Per the germline V gene, CDR1 is SNHLY and CDR2 is FYNNEI. The CDR3 is made up of 15 amino acids. The CDR3, as DNA: TGTGCCAGCAGTGAACTCGAACGATCCAACACTGAAGCTTTCTTT. Its protein is CASSELERSNTEAFF.

The rearrangement joins TRBV11-3 to TRBJ2-5; perhaps TRBD2 as D (5 bases). Germline assignment: CDR1 SGHNT and CDR2 YENEEA. This CDR3 comprises 15 residues. The V end lost 2 bases, the J end lost 6 bases, and 16 bases lay between the germline ends. CDR3 in amino acids: CASSLNCGQLKTQYF. DNA of the CDR3: TGTGCCAGCAGCTTAAATTGCGGGCAGTTGAAGACCCAGTACTTC.

The J gene is TRBJ2-3, the V gene TRBV5-6; TRBD2 matches at 11 bases. The CDR3 contains 15 residues. Looked up from germline, CDR1 is SGHDT and CDR2 is YYEEEE. J gave up 1 base and V 3 bases, and 1 base lay outside the gene matches. In nucleotides, the CDR3 is TGTGCCAGCAGCTGGGGACTAGCGGGCACAGATACGCAGTATTTT. Translated: CASSWGLAGTDTQYF.

The chain joins TRBV6-5 to TRBJ2-2; TRBD2 agrees at 8 bases. CDR1 and CDR2 (germline): MNHEY, SVGAGI. The CDR3 spans 15 residues. Unmatched junction bases numbered 6, after V lost 6 bases and J lost 3 bases. The CDR3 bases are TGTGCCAGCAGCCGCGGGAGGAGGGACACCGGGGAGCTGTTTTTT. Its translation: CASSRGRRDTGELFF.

The rearrangement links TRBV10-3 to TRBJ2-1, with D perhaps matching TRBD1 or TRBD2 (6 bases each). The V end lost 3 bases, the J end lost 4 bases, and 16 bases lay between the germline ends. The CDR3 loop spans 16 amino acids. Per the germline V gene, CDR1 is ENHRY and CDR2 is SYGVKD. The chain's CDR3 is CAISESGGPVYNEQFF. The CDR3 bases are TGTGCCATCAGTGAAAGTGGGGGGCCGGTGTACAATGAGCAGTTCTTC.

The V call is TRBV9, the J call TRBJ2-5; no reliable D call. The V end was cut by 1 base, the J end by 1 base, with 8 bases between. Germline loops: CDR1 SGDLS, CDR2 YYNGEE. The CDR3 is made up of 14 amino acids. CDR3 sequence: CASSVNTVQETQYF. As DNA, the CDR3 is TGTGCCAGCAGCGTAAACACGGTCCAAGAGACCCAGTACTTC. Combining the CDR3 with reference TRBV9 and TRBJ2-5 gives the whole variable domain DSGVTQTPKHLITATGQRVTLRCSPRSGDLSVYWYQQSLDQGLQFLIQYYNGEERAKGNILERFSAQQFPDLHSELNLSSLELGDSALYFCASSVNTVQETQYFGPGTRLLVL.

The chain combines TRBV9 with TRBJ2-1, with no clear D. The CDR3 extends over 21 amino acids. The V end was cut by 0 bases, the J end by 0 bases, with 25 bases between. The germline V gene has CDR1 SGDLS and CDR2 YYNGEE. The CDR3 DNA reads TGTGCCAGCAGCGTAGGACTTGGTTACCCTTCACAAGGTGACTCCTACAATGAGCAGTTCTTC. Protein sequence: CASSVGLGYPSQGDSYNEQFF.

The chain recombines TRBV25-1 with TRBJ1-1, with D unclear. This CDR3 region has 11 residues. The ends were cut back, 1 base at V and 7 bases at J, with 4 bases in the middle. Germline-derived CDR1 and CDR2 are MGHDK and SYGVNS. The DNA of the CDR3 is TGTGCCAGCAGTGAATCGGATGAAGCTTTCTTT. As protein: CASSESDEAFF.

The V call is TRBV14, the J call TRBJ2-1; the D call may be TRBD1 or TRBD2 (5 bases each). Germline V gives CDR1 SGHDN, CDR2 FVKESK. V was trimmed by 1 base and J by 8 bases, leaving 15 bases between them. The CDR3 extends over 15 amino acids. The CDR3 loop reads CASSQVSWGFDEQFF. The CDR3 coding sequence is TGTGCCAGCAGCCAAGTCTCATGGGGGTTCGATGAGCAGTTCTTC. Full variable domain (remainder filled in from reference TRBV14 and TRBJ2-1): EAGVTQFPSHSVIEKGQTVTLRCDPISGHDNLYWYRRVMGKEIKFLLHFVKESKQDESGMPNNRFLAERTGGTYSTLKVQPAELEDSGVYFCASSQVSWGFDEQFFGPGTRLTVL.

The chain carries TRBV5-1 and TRBJ2-5; TRBD2 matches 7 bases. This CDR3 has 13 residues. Germline values: CDR1 SGHRS, CDR2 YFSETQ. Trimming removed 0 bases from V and 8 bases from J; junction bases left unmatched: 4. CDR3: CASSLVGGSTQYF. The DNA for the CDR3 is TGCGCCAGCAGCTTGGTAGGCGGGAGTACCCAGTACTTC.

The chain combines TRBV15 with TRBJ2-7, with D possibly matching TRBD2 (6 bases). CDR1 is LNHNV, CDR2 YYDKDF, per germline (reference sequence). V was pared by 1 base and J by 3 bases, with 13 bases between. This CDR3 is 15 amino acids long. The chain's CDR3 is CATSRGTSIDYEQYF. In DNA form, the CDR3 reads TGTGCCACCAGCAGAGGTACTAGCATAGACTACGAGCAGTACTTC.

The chain combines TRBV6-5 with TRBJ2-7; 9 bases agree with TRBD1. Per germline, CDR1 MNHEY and CDR2 SVGAGI. This CDR3 has 14 residues. V was clipped by 6 bases and J by 1 base; unmatched bases: 4. The CDR3 sequence: CASRPDRGSYEQYF. As DNA, the CDR3 is TGTGCCAGCAGACCGGACAGGGGTTCCTACGAGCAGTACTTC.

Only one count was recorded for this clone. J is TRBJ2-1 and V is TRBV9; D remains unclear. V lost 3 bases to trimming and J lost 4 bases, with 14 bases between them. The CDR3 loop spans 15 amino acids. The V gene's germline CDR1 is SGDLS and CDR2 YYNGEE. The CDR3 DNA reads as TGTGCCAGCAGCGGGAACCTCGACCAGTACAATGAGCAGTTCTTC. Protein sequence: CASSGNLDQYNEQFF.

This rearrangement joins TRBV2 to TRBJ1-2; a possible D gene is TRBD1 (5 bases). Germline-derived CDR1 and CDR2 are SNHLY and FYNNEI. The germline V and J ends were trimmed by 6 bases and 3 bases, with 5 bases remaining between them. This CDR3 comprises 11 residues. The CDR3 spells CASSRDYGYTF. The CDR3 nucleotides read TGTGCCAGCAGCAGGGACTATGGCTACACCTTC.

The rearrangement uses TRBV5-1 and TRBJ2-6, with D uncertain. Trimming shortened V by 2 bases and J by 0 bases, and 9 bases separated the two germline ends. The germline V gene encodes CDR1 SGHRS and CDR2 YFSETQ. The CDR3 covers 16 residues. The DNA of the CDR3 is TGCGCCAGCAGCTTTTGGCAGCTCTCTGGGGCCAACGTCCTGACTTTC. It encodes CASSFWQLSGANVLTF.

This clone was counted between two and nine times. This sequence joins TRBV5-1 and TRBJ2-7; 11 bases map to TRBD2. The CDR3 consists of 15 residues. The germline CDR1 and CDR2 sequences are SGHRS and YFSETQ. The J segment lost 4 bases and the V segment lost 3 bases, leaving 6 bases of the junction unmatched. The CDR3 nucleotides are TGCGCCAGCAGCTCGGGACTAGCGGACAATTACGAGCAGTACTTC. This encodes CASSSGLADNYEQYF. Combining the CDR3 with reference TRBV5-1 and TRBJ2-7 gives the whole variable domain KAGVTQTPRYLIKTRGQQVTLSCSPISGHRSVSWYQQTPGQGLQFLFEYFSETQRNKGNFPGRFSGRQFSNSRSEMNVSTLELGDSALYLCASSSGLADNYEQYFGPGTRLTVT.